This T cell receptor beta chain was sequenced for a study of shared clonotypes between healthy human individuals. CD8 cells classed as naive were CD45RO-negative and positively selected for CCR7, excluding terminally differentiated effector memory CD45RA+ cells. Splitting of each subset's genomic DNA was done evenly across several immunoSEQ plates. Profiling relied on immunoSEQ multiplex PCR, and the TCRdb table lists in-frame clones only, not all of them. The repertoire has about 1,800,000 clones, around 96% of them found once; the top ten carry approximately 1.2%. This clone was seen a handful of times. Germline V lookup: CDR1 SGHAT, CDR2 FQNNGV. With 0 bases removed from V and 6 bases from J, the gap between germline ends came to 18 bases. The length of the CDR3 is 17 residues.

This clonotype originated in a man younger than 30 in good health. Sequencing was done on a sample of naive CD8+ T cells sorted from blood. V and J are TRBV11-2 and TRBJ2-4; tentatively, D is TRBD2 (5 bases). In DNA form, the CDR3 reads TGTGCCAGCAGCTTAGATCCTGAAGGACCCGGAGGAAACATTCAGTACTTC. Protein sequence: CASSLDPEGPGGNIQYF.